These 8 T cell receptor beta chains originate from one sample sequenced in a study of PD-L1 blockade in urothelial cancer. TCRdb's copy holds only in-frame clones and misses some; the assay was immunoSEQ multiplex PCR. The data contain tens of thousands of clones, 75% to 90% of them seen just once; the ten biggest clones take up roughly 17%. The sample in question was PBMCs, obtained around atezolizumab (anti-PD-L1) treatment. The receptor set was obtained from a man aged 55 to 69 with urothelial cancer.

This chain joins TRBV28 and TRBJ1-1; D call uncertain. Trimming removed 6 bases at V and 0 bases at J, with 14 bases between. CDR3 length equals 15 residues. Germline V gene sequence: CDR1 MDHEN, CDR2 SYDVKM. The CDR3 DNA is TGTGCCAGCAGACCTCCCGGGGTGGTGAACACTGAAGCTTTCTTT. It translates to CASRPPGVVNTEAFF.

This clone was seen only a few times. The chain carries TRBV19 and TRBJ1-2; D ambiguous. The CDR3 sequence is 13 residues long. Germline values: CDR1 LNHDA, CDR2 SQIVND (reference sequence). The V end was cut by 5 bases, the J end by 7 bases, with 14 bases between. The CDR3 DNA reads TGTGCCAGTAGTGTCAGACTCACCGGTGGCTACACCTTC. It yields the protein CASSVRLTGGYTF.

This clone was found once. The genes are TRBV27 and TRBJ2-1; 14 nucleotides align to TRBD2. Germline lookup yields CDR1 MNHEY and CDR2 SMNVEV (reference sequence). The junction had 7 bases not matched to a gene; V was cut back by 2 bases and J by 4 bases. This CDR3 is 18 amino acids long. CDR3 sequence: CASSLRSTSGGGYNEQFF. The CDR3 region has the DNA TGTGCCAGCAGTTTAAGGTCGACTAGCGGGGGGGGATACAATGAGCAGTTCTTC.

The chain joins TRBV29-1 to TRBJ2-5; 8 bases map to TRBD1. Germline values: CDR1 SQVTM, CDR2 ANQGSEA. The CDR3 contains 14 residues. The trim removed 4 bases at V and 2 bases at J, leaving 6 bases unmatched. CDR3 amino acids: CSVVTGDGQETQYF. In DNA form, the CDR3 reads TGCAGCGTTGTGACAGGGGACGGTCAAGAGACCCAGTACTTC.

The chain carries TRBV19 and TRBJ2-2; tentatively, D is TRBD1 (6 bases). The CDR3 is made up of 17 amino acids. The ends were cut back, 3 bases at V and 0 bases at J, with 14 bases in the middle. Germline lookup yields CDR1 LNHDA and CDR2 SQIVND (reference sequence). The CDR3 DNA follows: TGTGCCAGTAGTATGTACAGGGCATTTTCGAACACCGGGGAGCTGTTTTTT. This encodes CASSMYRAFSNTGELFF.

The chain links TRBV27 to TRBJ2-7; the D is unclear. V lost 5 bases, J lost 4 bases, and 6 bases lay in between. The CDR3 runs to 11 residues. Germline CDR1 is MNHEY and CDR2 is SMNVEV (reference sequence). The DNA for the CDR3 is TGTGCCAGCAGTACTCTGTACGAGCAGTACTTC. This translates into CASSTLYEQYF.

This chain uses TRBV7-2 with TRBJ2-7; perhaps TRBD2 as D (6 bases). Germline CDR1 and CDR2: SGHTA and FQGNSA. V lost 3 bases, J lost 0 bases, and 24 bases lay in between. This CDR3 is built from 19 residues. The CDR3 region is CASSFRFSRPGRGSYEQYF. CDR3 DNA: TGTGCCAGCAGCTTCCGATTCAGTAGGCCTGGGCGGGGCTCCTACGAGCAGTACTTC.

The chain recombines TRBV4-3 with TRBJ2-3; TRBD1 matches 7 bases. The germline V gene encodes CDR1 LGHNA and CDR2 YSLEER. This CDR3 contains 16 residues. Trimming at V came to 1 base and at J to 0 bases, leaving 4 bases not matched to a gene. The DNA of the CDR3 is TGCGCCAGCAGCCAAGGGGACAGCTACAGCACAGATACGCAGTATTTT. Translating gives CASSQGDSYSTDTQYF.